Each of the 9 T cell receptor beta chains below was sequenced from the same sample in a study of cytomegalovirus exposure and HLA in healthy donors. PCR employed 60 Vbeta and 13 Jbeta primers. Produced via immunoSEQ multiplex PCR; TCRdb's table is partial and in-frame only. The table shows approximately 170,000 clones, with roughly 80% occurring only once. Sequencing used PBMCs. These TCRs come from a male donor in good health and CMV-seronegative.

The chain is built from TRBV7-9 and TRBJ2-2; D is perhaps TRBD2 (6 bases). In germline, CDR1 is SEHNR, CDR2 FQNEAQ (reference sequence). V shed 5 bases and J shed 1 base, with 14 bases lying between them. There are 16 residues in the CDR3. The CDR3, as DNA: TGTGCCAGCAGCCGGCTGGCGGGATTGAACACCGGGGAGCTGTTTTTT. Translation: CASSRLAGLNTGELFF. Full variable domain (missing parts from reference TRBV7-9 and TRBJ2-2): DTGVSQNPRHKITKRGQNVTFRCDPISEHNRLYWYRQTLGQGPEFLTYFQNEAQLEKSRLLSDRFSAERPKGSFSTLEIQRTEQGDSAMYLCASSRLAGLNTGELFFGEGSRLTVL.

The chain combines TRBV6-5 with TRBJ1-6; a possible D gene is TRBD1 (5 bases). Deletions cut 6 bases from V and 5 bases from J, with 8 bases between. CDR1 is MNHEY, CDR2 SVGAGI, per germline. This CDR3 region has 13 residues. The CDR3: CASRPGNNSPLHF. CDR3 coding DNA: TGTGCCAGCAGGCCAGGGAATAATTCACCCCTCCACTTT.

The V gene is TRBV11-2, the J gene TRBJ2-5; D possibly corresponds to TRBD1 (7 bases). This CDR3 region has 15 residues. Germline V gene sequence: CDR1 SGHAT, CDR2 FQNNGV. Trimming took off 1 base at V and 2 bases at J, with 11 bases between the two ends. CDR3 nucleotides: TGTGCCAGCAGCTTAGTCCAGGGGGGTCAAGAGACCCAGTACTTC. Amino acids: CASSLVQGGQETQYF. Together with reference TRBV11-2 and TRBJ2-5, the CDR3 gives the full variable domain: EAGVAQSPRYKIIEKRQSVAFWCNPISGHATLYWYQQILGQGPKLLIQFQNNGVVDDSQLPKDRFSAERLKGVDSTLKIQPAKLEDSAVYLCASSLVQGGQETQYFGPGTRLLVL.

The chain uses TRBV13 and TRBJ2-7, with D unresolved. CDR1 PRHDT and CDR2 FYEKMQ come from the germline V gene (reference sequence). V lost 5 bases, J lost 3 bases, and 11 bases lay in between. The CDR3 runs to 13 residues. Here the CDR3 DNA reads TGTGCCAGCAGCCCAAATAGTATCTACGAGCAGTACTTC. Residues: CASSPNSIYEQYF.

V and J are TRBV4-1 and TRBJ2-3, with D possibly TRBD1 on 5 matching bases. Germline assignment: CDR1 MGHRA and CDR2 YSYEKL. Trimming pared 3 bases from V and 0 bases from J, leaving 10 bases between. The CDR3 has 15 amino acids. CDR3 DNA sequence: TGCGCCAGCAGCCAGAGGACACTGAGCACAGATACGCAGTATTTT. This codes for CASSQRTLSTDTQYF.

The J gene is TRBJ2-5, the V gene TRBV6-5; a possible D gene is TRBD2 (5 bases). V shed 2 bases and J shed 11 bases, with 12 bases lying between them. Germline assignment: CDR1 MNHEY and CDR2 SVGAGI. CDR3 length: 12 residues. CDR3 bases: TGTGCCAGCAGTTACCCCCGTTGGGAGCAGTACTTC. Its protein is CASSYPRWEQYF.

The gene calls are TRBV7-6 and TRBJ2-2; 9 positions match TRBD1. The trim removed 2 bases at V and 4 bases at J, leaving 8 bases unmatched. Looked up from germline, CDR1 is SGHVS and CDR2 is FNYEAQ. This CDR3 spans 17 amino acids. The CDR3 region is CASSLFSGQGGTGELFF. The DNA of the CDR3 is TGTGCCAGCAGCTTATTTTCGGGACAGGGAGGCACCGGGGAGCTGTTTTTT. Filled out from reference TRBV7-6 and TRBJ2-2, the complete variable domain reads GAGVSQSPRYKVTKRGQDVALRCDPISGHVSLYWYRQALGQGPEFLTYFNYEAQQDKSGLPNDRFSAERPEGSISTLTIQRTEQRDSAMYRCASSLFSGQGGTGELFFGEGSRLTVL.

This clone was counted between two and nine times. The rearrangement uses TRBV5-6 and TRBJ2-5; D perhaps matches TRBD1 (7 bases). Trimming took 4 bases from V and 5 from J, leaving 12 bases between them. The CDR3 loop spans 13 amino acids. Per germline, CDR1 SGHDT and CDR2 YYEEEE. CDR3 nucleotide sequence: TGTGCCAGCAGCATCCAGGGGGGTGAGACCCAGTACTTC. Translation gives CASSIQGGETQYF.

This clone appeared a few times. This chain connects TRBV4-2 to TRBJ1-2; no firm D call. The V gene lost 1 base and the J gene lost 6 bases, with 9 bases spanning the gap. Germline V lookup: CDR1 LGHNA, CDR2 YNFKEQ. The CDR3 has 13 residues. The CDR3 loop reads CASSQGAGDGYTF. CDR3 nucleotides: TGTGCCAGCAGCCAAGGGGCCGGGGATGGCTACACCTTC.